The 3 T cell receptor beta chains below were found in one sample sequenced in a study of blood T cells in healthy people across ages. Using a J-beta primer mix together with a sample-barcoded 5' primer, a second PCR was run for roughly 7 to 11 cycles. TCRdb re-derived calls from the 5' RACE reads in MiXCR, one entry per CDR3 protein. The sample has nearly 800,000 distinct CDR3 sequences; roughly 25% are singletons. These sequences were also reported in another study, on T cells of mothers and their children.

The specimen sequenced was blood. The source is a boy between 5 and 17 years old in good health.

This clonotype was observed a single time. J is TRBJ2-2 and V is TRBV12-3 or TRBV12-4; D may match TRBD1 or TRBD2 (5 bases each). There are 16 residues in the CDR3. Trimming left V 6 bases short and J 4 bases short, with 18 bases between. The DNA for the CDR3 is TGTGCCAGCAGACGTGATCAGAGGGGTCTCACCGGGGAGCTGTTTTTT. Its translation: CASRRDQRGLTGELFF.

This clonotype was seen ten or more times. The rearrangement uses TRBV5-1 and TRBJ2-4; D uncertain. There are 17 residues in the CDR3. The germline V gene encodes CDR1 SGHRS and CDR2 YFSETQ. V lost 0 bases and J 0 bases, leaving 13 bases between the germline ends. The CDR3 region is CASSLGSVGVAKNIQYF. As DNA, the CDR3 is TGCGCCAGCAGCTTGGGTTCAGTCGGAGTAGCCAAAAACATTCAGTACTTC.

The rearrangement links TRBV5-1 to TRBJ2-2; the match to TRBD2 covers 7 bases. Trimming cost V 3 bases and J 5 bases; bases outside gene matches: 1. The V gene's germline CDR1 is SGHRS and CDR2 YFSETQ. CDR3 length: 13 amino acids. CDR3 DNA sequence: TGCGCCAGCAGCTCACTAGCGACCGGGGAGCTGTTTTTT. Translated, it gives CASSSLATGELFF.